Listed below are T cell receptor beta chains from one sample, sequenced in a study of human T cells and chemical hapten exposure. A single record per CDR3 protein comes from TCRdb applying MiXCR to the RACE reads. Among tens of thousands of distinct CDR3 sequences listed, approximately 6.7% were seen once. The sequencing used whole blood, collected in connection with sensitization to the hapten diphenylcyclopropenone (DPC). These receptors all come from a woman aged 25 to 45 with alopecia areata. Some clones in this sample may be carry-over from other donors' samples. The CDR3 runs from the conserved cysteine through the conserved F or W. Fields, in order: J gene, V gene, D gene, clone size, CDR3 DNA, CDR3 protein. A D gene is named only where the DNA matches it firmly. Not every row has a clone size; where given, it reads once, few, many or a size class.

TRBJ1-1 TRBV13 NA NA TGTGCCAGCAGCTTAGGCCAGGGGAATACATACACTGAAGCTTTCTTT CASSLGQGNTYTEAFF
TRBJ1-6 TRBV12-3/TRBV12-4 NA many TGTGCCAGCAGCCCCCAAGACAGTCCCCTCCACTTT CASSPQDSPLHF
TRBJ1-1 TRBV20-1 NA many TGCAGTGCAAGGGCCCCACTGGGAAACACTGAAGCTTTCTTT CSARAPLGNTEAFF
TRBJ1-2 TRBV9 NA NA TGTGCCAGCACCAAGGACAGCCTAACTAACTATGGCTACACCTTC CASTKDSLTNYGYTF
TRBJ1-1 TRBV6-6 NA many TGTGCCAGCAGTTATCGCGGCAGGAACACTGAAGCTTTCTTT CASSYRGRNTEAFF
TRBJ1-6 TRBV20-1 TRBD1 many TGCAGTGCTGGGACAGGAAGTTCACCCCTCCACTTT CSAGTGSSPLHF
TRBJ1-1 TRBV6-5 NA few TGTGCCAGCAGTTTCACACAGGGACTGAACACTGAAGCTTTCTTT CASSFTQGLNTEAFF
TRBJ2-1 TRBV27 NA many TGTGCCAGCAGTACAGACTCCAATGAGCAGTTCTTC CASSTDSNEQFF
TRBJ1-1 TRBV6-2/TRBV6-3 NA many TGTGCCAGCAGACGGGAGTTTAGCGTCGGCTGGGCCACTGAAGCTTTCTTT CASRREFSVGWATEAFF
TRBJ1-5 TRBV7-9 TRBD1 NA TGTGCCAGCAGCTCCGGGACAGCTGAACAGCCCCAGCATTTT CASSSGTAEQPQHF
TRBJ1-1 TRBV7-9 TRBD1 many TGTGCCAGCAGCGTTAGGTCCTTTACAGGGGCGGCCACTGAAGCTTTCTTT CASSVRSFTGAATEAFF